This paragraph covers one T cell receptor (beta chain) sequence. Its target is not known. This entry comes from a study of T-cell memory formation after mild COVID-19. Study observations and caveats: Chiefly within CM and EM were the contracting CD4+ clones; CD8+ ones were within EMRA. Researchers could not confirm that second-wave clones peaking on day 37 targeted SARS-CoV-2.

After 5'RACE with constant-segment primers, TCR alpha and TCR beta cDNA libraries carrying sample barcodes and UMIs were obtained. TCRdb processed the 5' RACE reads anew with MiXCR; each CDR3 protein has one entry. The repertoire includes about 160,000 distinct CDR3 sequences, about 28% of them detected once, and about 12% sits in the top ten. The CDR3 has 15 amino acids. The V gene's germline CDR1 is MNHEY and CDR2 SMNVEV (reference sequence). V lost 5 bases and J lost 1, with 14 bases in between. The chain recombines TRBV27 with TRBJ1-1; D is uncertain. The receptor was derived from an adult woman who had mild COVID-19 (a few samples of this study predate the infection). Cell type and time point are not known. Sequencing input: PBMCs or a T cell subset sorted from them (not recorded which). The CDR3 DNA is TGTGCCAGCAGTGTATACCACGGGGAGAACACTGAAGCTTTCTTT. This codes for CASSVYHGENTEAFF.